This T cell receptor beta chain was recovered during a study of T cells in Graves' hyperthyroidism and ophthalmopathy (dated by TCRdb to the late 2010s). Regarding the research as a whole: To identify TCR V-J signatures that set the groups apart, the researchers used a discovery cohort of more than 95 patients, made up of about 44 with Graves' ophthalmopathy and 55 to 65 with stable Graves' hyperthyroidism. Once sampling was done, hyperthyroidism patients were given methimazole at a starting dose of 30 mg daily, whereas ophthalmopathy patients were given high-dose intravenous methylprednisolone. Thyroid tissue and blood T-cell repertoires from over 5 Graves' hyperthyroidism patients were also compared in the study. The paper reports TCR Vbeta CDR3 sequencing of roughly 140 peripheral blood samples: approximately 43 ophthalmopathy, fewer than 80 hyperthyroidism and some 17 progressor patients. The approximately 98 discovery patients were randomly divided into training and test sets at a 7:3 ratio. Whether ophthalmopathy could be predicted prospectively was tested in an independent validation cohort made up of 18 hyperthyroidism patients plus 17 patients who later progressed to ophthalmopathy.

Patients with uncontrolled infections, other autoimmune diseases, pregnancy or lactation were excluded. Clinical symptoms, serum thyroxine and TRAb, thyroid ultrasound, and orbital computed tomography formed the basis for the diagnoses. Trizol reagent was used to extract total RNA, and RNA quality was then checked on an Agilent 2100 Bioanalyzer. Including the terminal cysteine and phenylalanine, the CDR3 comprises 15 residues. The sequence is cut down to CDR3 DNA, 45 bases in frame from base 1. Trimming at the junction amounts to 5 bases on V and 8 bases on J, and the germline ends lie 19 bases apart. As encoded in the germline V gene (reference sequence), CDR1 is SEHNR while CDR2 is FQNEAQ. Note on this clonotype: Its antigen remains undetermined. No clone much larger than this one lies a single base away; base qualities are absent.

The TCR beta CDR3 regions were amplified from RNA transcripts. For the first round of RT-PCR on the TCR CDR3, the HTBI primer set was used together with the Qiagen OneStep RT-PCR kit. A second multiplex PCR round built the libraries, followed by size selection and purification. Sequencing of the libraries was done on an Illumina HiSeq2000 using paired-end 100 bp reads. As for the authors' bioinformatics: SOAPnuke was used to process the raw data, with reads discarded if the reads contained adapters or uncalled bases, had a mean Phred below 15, or lacked an exact constant-primer or identifier match. High-quality paired reads were merged with COPE v1.2.5, and unique nucleotide sequences were defined as clonotypes. MiTCR v1.1 was used to align clonotypes to the IMGT TRBV, TRBD and TRBJ reference segments. The analysis included only V-J combinations with a frequency above 0.0001, which together covered approximately 99% of the repertoires. The TCS score was defined as F50 (clonal expansion) divided by E x V (chaos), with BLOSUM62-based TCRdist calculated between CDR3 peptides within each V-J. Welch's t-statistics and random forest reduced approximately 520 V-J features to 13, which were used in a naive Bayes classifier (R e1071). The Morisita-Horn index was used to measure how similar the thyroid and blood repertoires were. The public sequencing data were trimmed at Q25 with fastp and processed into clonotypes with MiXCR by TCRdb, which kept only in-frame beta chains. Under each unique CDR3 protein, matching rows form one entry showing the most common genes and DNA. It is TCRdb's table, rather than the study itself, that gives the V and J calls and clone size. In all, the sample holds about 700,000 distinct CDR3 sequences, and approximately 42% of those were seen once. Less than 9% of the sample is held by the ten biggest clonotypes.

Summary of the overall study and its limitations: Most expanded thyroid clonotypes (frequency above 0.001) were also found in blood, which suggests that blood repertoires may mirror thyroid immune responses. In validation, progression to ophthalmopathy was predicted by the model with roughly 69% sensitivity and 72.22% specificity, a median of approximately 6.5 months before onset. No statistical method was used to fix the sample size in advance, and group allocation was not hidden from the investigators. A 13 V-J signature model separated ophthalmopathy from stable hyperthyroidism, with over 85% sensitivity and 81% to 82% specificity in cross-validation and 80%/75% in testing.

Sequenced material: peripheral blood or thyroid tissue (not recorded which). The receptor comes from an adult man with Graves' disease, either hyperthyroidism or ophthalmopathy (not recorded which). This chain joins TRBV7-9 to TRBJ1-5; a confident D gene designation cannot be given. The DNA reads TGTGCCAGCAGCCAAGTTTCAACGGGTGTGGAGCCCCAGCATTTT. This is translated as CASSQVSTGVEPQHF.